The present T cell receptor beta chain was sequenced within a study of T cell responses to AZD1222 COVID-19 vaccine. Some clones are missing from TCRdb's copy, which holds only in-frame ones; the method was immunoSEQ multiplex PCR. The table shows 150,000 to 190,000 clones, with 90% occurring only once. The CDR3 covers 12 residues. CDR1 is MNHNS, CDR2 SASEGT, per germline. V was pared by 3 bases and J by 8 bases, with 3 bases of the junction left unmatched. Sequenced material: peripheral blood, taken 28 days after the second AZD1222 dose. The TCR was taken from an adult who received the AZD1222 COVID-19 vaccine. The rearrangement joins TRBV6-1 to TRBJ1-1; 7 nucleotides align to TRBD1. As DNA, the CDR3 is TGTGCCAGCAGTGAGAGACAGGGCGAAGCTTTCTTT. This gives the protein CASSERQGEAFF.